This TCR beta chain was sequenced for a study of cytomegalovirus exposure and HLA in healthy donors. General study points: Rare TCR sequences dominated, though some public TCRs recurred in many donors. There were 160 or so TCR beta chains listed as cytomegalovirus-associated. In a later analysis, a genetic analysis reported fewer productive-TCR N-insertions in an Asian-associated ancestry cluster than the cohort average.

Germline-derived CDR1 and CDR2 are KGHSH and LQKENI. This CDR3 has 13 residues. The ends were cut back, 3 bases at V and 1 base at J, with 6 bases in the middle. Healthy bone marrow donors formed the donor group. 60 Vbeta and 13 Jbeta primers were used in PCR. TCRdb's table, derived via immunoSEQ multiplex PCR, lists solely in-frame clones and lacks some. The data show about 40,000 clones, and the top ten clones hold about 6%. In the case of this clone: Its antigen is unknown. At the DNA level, this CDR3 is encoded by other sequences in the same sample as well.

V usage is TRBV18 and J usage is TRBJ1-1; D may be TRBD1 (5 bases). The TCR originated in a human donor in good health. The sample was PBMCs. The CDR3 region has the DNA TGTGCCAGCTCACCGCAGGGGAACACTGAAGCTTTCTTT. This encodes CASSPQGNTEAFF.